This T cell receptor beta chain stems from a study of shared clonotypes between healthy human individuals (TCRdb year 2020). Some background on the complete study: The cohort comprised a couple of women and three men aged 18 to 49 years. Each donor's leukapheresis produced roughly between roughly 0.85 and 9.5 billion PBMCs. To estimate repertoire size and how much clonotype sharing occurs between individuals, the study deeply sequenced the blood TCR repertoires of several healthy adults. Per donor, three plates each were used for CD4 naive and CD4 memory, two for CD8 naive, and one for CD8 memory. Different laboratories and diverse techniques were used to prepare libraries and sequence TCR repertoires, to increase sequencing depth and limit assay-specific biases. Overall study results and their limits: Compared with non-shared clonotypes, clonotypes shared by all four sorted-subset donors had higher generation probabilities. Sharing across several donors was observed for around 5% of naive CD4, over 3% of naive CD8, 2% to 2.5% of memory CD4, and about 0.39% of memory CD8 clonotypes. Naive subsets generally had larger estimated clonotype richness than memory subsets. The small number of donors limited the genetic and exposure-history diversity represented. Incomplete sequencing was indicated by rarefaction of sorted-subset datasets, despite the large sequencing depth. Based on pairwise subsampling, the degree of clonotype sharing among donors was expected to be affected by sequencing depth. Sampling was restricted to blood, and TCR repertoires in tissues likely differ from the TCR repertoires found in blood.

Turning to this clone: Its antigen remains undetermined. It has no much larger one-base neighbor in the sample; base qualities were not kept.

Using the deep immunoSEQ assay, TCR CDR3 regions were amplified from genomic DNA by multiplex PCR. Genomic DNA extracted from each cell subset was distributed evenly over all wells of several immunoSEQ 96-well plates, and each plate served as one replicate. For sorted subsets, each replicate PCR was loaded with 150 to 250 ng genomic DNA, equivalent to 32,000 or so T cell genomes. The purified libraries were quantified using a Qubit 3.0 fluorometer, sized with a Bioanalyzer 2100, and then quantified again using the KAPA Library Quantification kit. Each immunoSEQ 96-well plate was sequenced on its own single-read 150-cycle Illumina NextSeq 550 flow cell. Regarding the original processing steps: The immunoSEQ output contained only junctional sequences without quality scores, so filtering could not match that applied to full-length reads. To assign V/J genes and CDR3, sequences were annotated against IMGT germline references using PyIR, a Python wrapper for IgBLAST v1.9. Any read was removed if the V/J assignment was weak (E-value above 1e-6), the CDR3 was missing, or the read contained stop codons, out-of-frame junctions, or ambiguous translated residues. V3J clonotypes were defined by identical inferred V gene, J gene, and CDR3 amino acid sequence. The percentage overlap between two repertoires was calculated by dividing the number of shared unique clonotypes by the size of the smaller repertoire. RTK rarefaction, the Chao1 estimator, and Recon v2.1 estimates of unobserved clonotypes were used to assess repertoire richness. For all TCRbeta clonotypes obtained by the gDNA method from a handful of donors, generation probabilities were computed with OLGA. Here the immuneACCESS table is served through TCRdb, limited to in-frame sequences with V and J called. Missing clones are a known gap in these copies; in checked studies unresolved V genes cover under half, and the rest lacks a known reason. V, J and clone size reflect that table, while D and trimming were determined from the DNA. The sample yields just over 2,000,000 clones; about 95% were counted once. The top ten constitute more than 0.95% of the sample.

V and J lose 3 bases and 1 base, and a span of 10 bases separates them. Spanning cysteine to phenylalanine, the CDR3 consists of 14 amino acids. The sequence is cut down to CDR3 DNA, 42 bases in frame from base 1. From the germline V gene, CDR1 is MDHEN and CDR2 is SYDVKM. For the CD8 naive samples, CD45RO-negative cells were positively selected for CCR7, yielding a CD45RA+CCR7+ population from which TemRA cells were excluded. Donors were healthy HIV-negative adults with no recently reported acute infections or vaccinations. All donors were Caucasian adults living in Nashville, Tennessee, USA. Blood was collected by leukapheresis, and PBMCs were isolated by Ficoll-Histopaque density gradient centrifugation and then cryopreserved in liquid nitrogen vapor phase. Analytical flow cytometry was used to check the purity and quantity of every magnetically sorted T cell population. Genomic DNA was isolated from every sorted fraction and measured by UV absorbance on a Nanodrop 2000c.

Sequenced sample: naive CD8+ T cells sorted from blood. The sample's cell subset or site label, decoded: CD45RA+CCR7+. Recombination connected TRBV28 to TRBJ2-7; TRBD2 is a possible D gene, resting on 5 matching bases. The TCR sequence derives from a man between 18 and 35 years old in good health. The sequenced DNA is TGTGCCAGCAGTTTTGACTACGGGTCCTACGAGCAGTACTTC. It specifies CASSFDYGSYEQYF.